The source of this TCR beta chain is a study of T-cell reconstitution after alpha-beta-depleted transplantation in children. The CDR3 extends over 15 amino acids. Germline V CDR1 and CDR2: MGHDK, SYGVNS. V shed 3 bases and J 0 bases; nucleotides not matched to a gene: 3. Preparation of the TCRbeta library used unique molecular identifiers. TCRdb reprocessed the PCR reads via MiXCR and lists one record per CDR3 protein. Found here are 300,000 to 400,000 distinct CDR3 sequences, roughly 25% of them singletons; the top ten hold roughly 9.7%. The table lists this clonotype with a few counts. The sample here was PBMCs, mostly from graft donor cells, taken 180 days after TCRalphabeta/CD19-depleted stem cell transplant. This rearrangement joins TRBV25-1 to TRBJ1-1; 8 bases are shared with TRBD1. This clonotype was sampled from a male patient aged 10-17 years who had a stem cell transplant for acute lymphoblastic leukemia, so the T cells may come from the graft donor. This CDR3 reads CASSEDRVMNTEAFF. CDR3 bases: TGTGCCAGCAGTGAGGACAGGGTGATGAACACTGAAGCTTTCTTT.